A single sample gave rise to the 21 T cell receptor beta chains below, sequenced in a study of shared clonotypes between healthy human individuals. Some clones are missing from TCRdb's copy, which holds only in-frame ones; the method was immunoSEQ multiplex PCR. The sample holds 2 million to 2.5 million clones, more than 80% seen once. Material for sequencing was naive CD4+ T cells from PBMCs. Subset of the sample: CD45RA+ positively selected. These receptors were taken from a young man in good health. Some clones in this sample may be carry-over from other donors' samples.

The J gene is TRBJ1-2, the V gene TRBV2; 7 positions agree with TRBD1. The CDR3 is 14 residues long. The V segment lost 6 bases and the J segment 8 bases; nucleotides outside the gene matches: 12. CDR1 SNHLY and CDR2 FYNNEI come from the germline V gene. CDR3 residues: CASREGQNGWGYTF. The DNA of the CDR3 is TGTGCCAGCAGGGAGGGACAGAATGGTTGGGGCTACACCTTC.

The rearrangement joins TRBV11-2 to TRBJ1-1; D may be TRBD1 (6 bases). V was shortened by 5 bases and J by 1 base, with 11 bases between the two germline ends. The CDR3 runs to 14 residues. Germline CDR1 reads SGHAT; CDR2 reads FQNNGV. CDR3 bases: TGTGCCAGCAGCCAGGGACACCCGAACACTGAAGCTTTCTTT. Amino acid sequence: CASSQGHPNTEAFF.

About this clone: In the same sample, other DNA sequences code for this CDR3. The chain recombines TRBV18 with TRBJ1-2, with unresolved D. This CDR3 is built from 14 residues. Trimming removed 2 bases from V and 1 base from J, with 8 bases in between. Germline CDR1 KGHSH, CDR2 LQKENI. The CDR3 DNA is TGTGCCAGCTCACCAGACGGAAGTAACTATGGCTACACCTTC. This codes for CASSPDGSNYGYTF.

The CDR3 region is CASSQDSGRTRAGELFF. As DNA, the CDR3 is TGTGCCAGCAGCCAAGATTCGGGGCGTACGAGGGCCGGGGAGCTGTTTTTT. The rearrangement links TRBV4-2 to TRBJ2-2; possibly TRBD1 or TRBD2 for D (5 bases each). Germline V CDR1 and CDR2: LGHNA, YNFKEQ. Trimming removed 0 bases from V and 6 bases from J, with 17 bases in between. The CDR3 covers 17 residues.

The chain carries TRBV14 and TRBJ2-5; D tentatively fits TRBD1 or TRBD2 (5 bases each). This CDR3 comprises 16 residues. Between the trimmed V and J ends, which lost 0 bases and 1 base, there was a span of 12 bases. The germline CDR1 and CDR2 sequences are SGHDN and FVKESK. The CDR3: CASSQDRGRVQETQYF. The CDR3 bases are TGTGCCAGCAGCCAAGATCGGGGCAGGGTCCAAGAGACCCAGTACTTC.

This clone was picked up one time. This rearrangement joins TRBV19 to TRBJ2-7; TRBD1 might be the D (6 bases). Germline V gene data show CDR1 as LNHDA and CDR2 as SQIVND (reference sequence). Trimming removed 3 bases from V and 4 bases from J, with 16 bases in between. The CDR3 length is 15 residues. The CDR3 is CASSIQTGKGYEQYF. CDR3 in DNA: TGTGCCAGTAGTATTCAGACAGGAAAAGGATACGAGCAGTACTTC.

For the CDR3, the DNA is TGTGCCAGCAGCGACCATAATGAGCAGTTCTTC. The encoded protein is CASSDHNEQFF. The chain joins TRBV6-1 to TRBJ2-1, with D hard to call. Trimming cost V 6 bases and J 7 bases, with 7 bases left between them. The CDR3 totals 11 residues. In germline, CDR1 is MNHNS, CDR2 SASEGT.

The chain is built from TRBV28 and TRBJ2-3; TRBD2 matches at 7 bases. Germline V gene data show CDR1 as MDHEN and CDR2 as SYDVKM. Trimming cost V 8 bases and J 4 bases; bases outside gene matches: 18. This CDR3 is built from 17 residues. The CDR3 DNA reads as TGTGCCAGCCATCGTGTGGGCGGGAGAATCGCCCCAGATACGCAGTATTTT. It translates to CASHRVGGRIAPDTQYF.

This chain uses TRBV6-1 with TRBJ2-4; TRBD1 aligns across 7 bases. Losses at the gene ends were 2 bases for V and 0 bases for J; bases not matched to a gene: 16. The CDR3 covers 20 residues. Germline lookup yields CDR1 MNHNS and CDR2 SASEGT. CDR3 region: CASSEWDRANRTLAKNIQYF. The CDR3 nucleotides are TGTGCCAGCAGTGAATGGGACAGAGCCAACAGAACTCTAGCCAAAAACATTCAGTACTTC.

CDR3 region: CASSFQPAGVVFFSGELFF. The CDR3 bases are TGTGCCAGCAGTTTCCAACCAGCGGGAGTGGTATTCTTTTCCGGGGAGCTGTTTTTT. This chain links TRBV27 with TRBJ2-2, with TRBD2 identical over 8 bases. This CDR3 has 19 residues. Trimming took 3 bases from V and 6 from J; bases not matched to a gene: 18. Germline assignment: CDR1 MNHEY and CDR2 SMNVEV (reference sequence).

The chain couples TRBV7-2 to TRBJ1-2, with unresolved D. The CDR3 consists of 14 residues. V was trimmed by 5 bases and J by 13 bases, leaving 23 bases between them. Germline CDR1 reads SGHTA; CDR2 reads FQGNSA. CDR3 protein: CASSTRMGASAGTF. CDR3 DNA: TGTGCCAGCAGCACCCGGATGGGAGCCTCGGCGGGCACCTTC.

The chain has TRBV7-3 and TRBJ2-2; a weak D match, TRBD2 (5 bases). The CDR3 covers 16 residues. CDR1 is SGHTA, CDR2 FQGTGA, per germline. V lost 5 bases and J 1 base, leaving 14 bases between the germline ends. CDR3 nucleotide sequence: TGTGCCAGCAGCCCCCAGATGGCGGGGAACACCGGGGAGCTGTTTTTT. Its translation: CASSPQMAGNTGELFF. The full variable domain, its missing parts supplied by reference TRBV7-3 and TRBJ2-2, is GAGVSQTPSNKVTEKGKYVELRCDPISGHTALYWYRQSLGQGPEFLIYFQGTGAADDSGLPNDRFFAVRPEGSVSTLKIQRTERGDSAVYLCASSPQMAGNTGELFFGEGSRLTVL.

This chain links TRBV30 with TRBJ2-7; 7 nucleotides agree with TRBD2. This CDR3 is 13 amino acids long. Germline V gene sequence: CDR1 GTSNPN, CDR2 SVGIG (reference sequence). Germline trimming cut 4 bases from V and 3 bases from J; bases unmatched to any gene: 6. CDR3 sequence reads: CAWTPGGGYEQYF. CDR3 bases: TGTGCCTGGACCCCGGGAGGCGGCTACGAGCAGTACTTC.

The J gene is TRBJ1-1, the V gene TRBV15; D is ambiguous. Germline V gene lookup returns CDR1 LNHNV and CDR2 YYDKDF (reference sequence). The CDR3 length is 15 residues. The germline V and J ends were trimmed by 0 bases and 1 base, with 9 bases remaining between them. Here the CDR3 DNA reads TGTGCCACCAGCAGAGAGTTTTGGGCGAACACTGAAGCTTTCTTT. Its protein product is CATSREFWANTEAFF.

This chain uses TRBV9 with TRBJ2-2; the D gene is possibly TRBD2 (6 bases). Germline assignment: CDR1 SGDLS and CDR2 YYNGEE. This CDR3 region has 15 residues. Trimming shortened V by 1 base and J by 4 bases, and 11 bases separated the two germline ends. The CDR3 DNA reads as TGTGCCAGCAGCGTATGGCAGGGAGGCACCGGGGAGCTGTTTTTT. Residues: CASSVWQGGTGELFF.

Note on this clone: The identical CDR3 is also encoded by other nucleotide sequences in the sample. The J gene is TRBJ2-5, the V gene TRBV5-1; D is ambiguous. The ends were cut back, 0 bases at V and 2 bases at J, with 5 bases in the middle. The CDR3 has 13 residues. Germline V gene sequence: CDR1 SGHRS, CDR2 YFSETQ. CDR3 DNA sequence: TGCGCCAGCAGCTTGGAAGGACAAGAGACCCAGTACTTC. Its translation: CASSLEGQETQYF.

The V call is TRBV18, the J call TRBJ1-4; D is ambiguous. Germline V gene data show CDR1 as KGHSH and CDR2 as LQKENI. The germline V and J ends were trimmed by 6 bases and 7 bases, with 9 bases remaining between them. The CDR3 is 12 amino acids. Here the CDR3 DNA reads TGTGCCAGCTCCTCGACGGGTGAAAAACTGTTTTTT. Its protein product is CASSSTGEKLFF.

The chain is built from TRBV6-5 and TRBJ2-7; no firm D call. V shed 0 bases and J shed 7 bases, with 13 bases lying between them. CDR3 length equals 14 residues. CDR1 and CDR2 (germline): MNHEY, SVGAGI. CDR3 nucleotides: TGTGCCAGCAGTTACTCGGGCCCCACGAGGGAGCAGTACTTC. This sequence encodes CASSYSGPTREQYF.

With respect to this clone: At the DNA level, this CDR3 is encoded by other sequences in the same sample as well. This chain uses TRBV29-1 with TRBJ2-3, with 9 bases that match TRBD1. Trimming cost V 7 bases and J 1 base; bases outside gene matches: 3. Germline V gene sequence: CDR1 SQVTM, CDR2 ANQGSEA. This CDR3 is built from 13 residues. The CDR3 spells CSGDRGGTDTQYF. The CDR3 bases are TGCAGCGGCGACAGGGGGGGCACAGATACGCAGTATTTT.

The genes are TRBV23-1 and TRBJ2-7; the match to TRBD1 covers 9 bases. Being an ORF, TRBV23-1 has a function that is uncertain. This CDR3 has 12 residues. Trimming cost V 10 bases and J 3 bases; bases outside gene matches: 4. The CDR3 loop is CATRQGDYEQYF. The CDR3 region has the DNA TGCGCCACCCGACAGGGGGACTACGAGCAGTACTTC.

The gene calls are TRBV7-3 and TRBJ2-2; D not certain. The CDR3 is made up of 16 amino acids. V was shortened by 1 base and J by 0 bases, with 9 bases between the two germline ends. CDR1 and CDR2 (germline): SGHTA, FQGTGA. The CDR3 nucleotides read TGTGCCAGCAGCTTAATGCTTACCTCGAACACCGGGGAGCTGTTTTTT. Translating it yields CASSLMLTSNTGELFF.